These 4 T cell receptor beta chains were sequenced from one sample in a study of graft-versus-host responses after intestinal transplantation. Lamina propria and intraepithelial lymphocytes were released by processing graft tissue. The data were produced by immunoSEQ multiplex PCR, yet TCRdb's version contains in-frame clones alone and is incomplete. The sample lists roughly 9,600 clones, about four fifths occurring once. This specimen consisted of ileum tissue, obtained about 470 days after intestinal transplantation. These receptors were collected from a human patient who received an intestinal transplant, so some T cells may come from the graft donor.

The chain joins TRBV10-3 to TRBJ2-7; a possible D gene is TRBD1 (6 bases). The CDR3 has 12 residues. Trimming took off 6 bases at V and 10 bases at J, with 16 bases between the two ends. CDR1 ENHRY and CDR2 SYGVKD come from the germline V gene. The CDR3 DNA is TGTGCCATCAGGGGGACAACCCGGGTTCAGTACTTC. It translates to CAIRGTTRVQYF.

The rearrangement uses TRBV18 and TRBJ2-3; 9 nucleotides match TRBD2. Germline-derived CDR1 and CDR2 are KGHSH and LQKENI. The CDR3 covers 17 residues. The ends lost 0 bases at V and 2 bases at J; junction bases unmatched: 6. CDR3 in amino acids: CASSPPSGGPYTDTQYF. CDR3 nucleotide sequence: TGTGCCAGCTCACCACCAAGCGGGGGGCCATACACAGATACGCAGTATTTT.

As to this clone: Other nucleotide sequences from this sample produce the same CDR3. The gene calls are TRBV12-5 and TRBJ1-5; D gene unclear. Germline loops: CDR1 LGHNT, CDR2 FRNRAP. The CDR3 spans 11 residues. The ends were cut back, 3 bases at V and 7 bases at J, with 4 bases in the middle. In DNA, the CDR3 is TGTGCTAGTGGTTTTGGGCAGCCCCAGCATTTT. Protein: CASGFGQPQHF.

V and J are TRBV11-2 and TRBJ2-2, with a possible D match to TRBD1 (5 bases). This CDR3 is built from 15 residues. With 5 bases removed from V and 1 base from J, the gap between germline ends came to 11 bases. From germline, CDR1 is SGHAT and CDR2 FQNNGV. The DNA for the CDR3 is TGTGCCAGCAGCGGCCACAGGAGGAACACCGGGGAGCTGTTTTTT. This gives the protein CASSGHRRNTGELFF.